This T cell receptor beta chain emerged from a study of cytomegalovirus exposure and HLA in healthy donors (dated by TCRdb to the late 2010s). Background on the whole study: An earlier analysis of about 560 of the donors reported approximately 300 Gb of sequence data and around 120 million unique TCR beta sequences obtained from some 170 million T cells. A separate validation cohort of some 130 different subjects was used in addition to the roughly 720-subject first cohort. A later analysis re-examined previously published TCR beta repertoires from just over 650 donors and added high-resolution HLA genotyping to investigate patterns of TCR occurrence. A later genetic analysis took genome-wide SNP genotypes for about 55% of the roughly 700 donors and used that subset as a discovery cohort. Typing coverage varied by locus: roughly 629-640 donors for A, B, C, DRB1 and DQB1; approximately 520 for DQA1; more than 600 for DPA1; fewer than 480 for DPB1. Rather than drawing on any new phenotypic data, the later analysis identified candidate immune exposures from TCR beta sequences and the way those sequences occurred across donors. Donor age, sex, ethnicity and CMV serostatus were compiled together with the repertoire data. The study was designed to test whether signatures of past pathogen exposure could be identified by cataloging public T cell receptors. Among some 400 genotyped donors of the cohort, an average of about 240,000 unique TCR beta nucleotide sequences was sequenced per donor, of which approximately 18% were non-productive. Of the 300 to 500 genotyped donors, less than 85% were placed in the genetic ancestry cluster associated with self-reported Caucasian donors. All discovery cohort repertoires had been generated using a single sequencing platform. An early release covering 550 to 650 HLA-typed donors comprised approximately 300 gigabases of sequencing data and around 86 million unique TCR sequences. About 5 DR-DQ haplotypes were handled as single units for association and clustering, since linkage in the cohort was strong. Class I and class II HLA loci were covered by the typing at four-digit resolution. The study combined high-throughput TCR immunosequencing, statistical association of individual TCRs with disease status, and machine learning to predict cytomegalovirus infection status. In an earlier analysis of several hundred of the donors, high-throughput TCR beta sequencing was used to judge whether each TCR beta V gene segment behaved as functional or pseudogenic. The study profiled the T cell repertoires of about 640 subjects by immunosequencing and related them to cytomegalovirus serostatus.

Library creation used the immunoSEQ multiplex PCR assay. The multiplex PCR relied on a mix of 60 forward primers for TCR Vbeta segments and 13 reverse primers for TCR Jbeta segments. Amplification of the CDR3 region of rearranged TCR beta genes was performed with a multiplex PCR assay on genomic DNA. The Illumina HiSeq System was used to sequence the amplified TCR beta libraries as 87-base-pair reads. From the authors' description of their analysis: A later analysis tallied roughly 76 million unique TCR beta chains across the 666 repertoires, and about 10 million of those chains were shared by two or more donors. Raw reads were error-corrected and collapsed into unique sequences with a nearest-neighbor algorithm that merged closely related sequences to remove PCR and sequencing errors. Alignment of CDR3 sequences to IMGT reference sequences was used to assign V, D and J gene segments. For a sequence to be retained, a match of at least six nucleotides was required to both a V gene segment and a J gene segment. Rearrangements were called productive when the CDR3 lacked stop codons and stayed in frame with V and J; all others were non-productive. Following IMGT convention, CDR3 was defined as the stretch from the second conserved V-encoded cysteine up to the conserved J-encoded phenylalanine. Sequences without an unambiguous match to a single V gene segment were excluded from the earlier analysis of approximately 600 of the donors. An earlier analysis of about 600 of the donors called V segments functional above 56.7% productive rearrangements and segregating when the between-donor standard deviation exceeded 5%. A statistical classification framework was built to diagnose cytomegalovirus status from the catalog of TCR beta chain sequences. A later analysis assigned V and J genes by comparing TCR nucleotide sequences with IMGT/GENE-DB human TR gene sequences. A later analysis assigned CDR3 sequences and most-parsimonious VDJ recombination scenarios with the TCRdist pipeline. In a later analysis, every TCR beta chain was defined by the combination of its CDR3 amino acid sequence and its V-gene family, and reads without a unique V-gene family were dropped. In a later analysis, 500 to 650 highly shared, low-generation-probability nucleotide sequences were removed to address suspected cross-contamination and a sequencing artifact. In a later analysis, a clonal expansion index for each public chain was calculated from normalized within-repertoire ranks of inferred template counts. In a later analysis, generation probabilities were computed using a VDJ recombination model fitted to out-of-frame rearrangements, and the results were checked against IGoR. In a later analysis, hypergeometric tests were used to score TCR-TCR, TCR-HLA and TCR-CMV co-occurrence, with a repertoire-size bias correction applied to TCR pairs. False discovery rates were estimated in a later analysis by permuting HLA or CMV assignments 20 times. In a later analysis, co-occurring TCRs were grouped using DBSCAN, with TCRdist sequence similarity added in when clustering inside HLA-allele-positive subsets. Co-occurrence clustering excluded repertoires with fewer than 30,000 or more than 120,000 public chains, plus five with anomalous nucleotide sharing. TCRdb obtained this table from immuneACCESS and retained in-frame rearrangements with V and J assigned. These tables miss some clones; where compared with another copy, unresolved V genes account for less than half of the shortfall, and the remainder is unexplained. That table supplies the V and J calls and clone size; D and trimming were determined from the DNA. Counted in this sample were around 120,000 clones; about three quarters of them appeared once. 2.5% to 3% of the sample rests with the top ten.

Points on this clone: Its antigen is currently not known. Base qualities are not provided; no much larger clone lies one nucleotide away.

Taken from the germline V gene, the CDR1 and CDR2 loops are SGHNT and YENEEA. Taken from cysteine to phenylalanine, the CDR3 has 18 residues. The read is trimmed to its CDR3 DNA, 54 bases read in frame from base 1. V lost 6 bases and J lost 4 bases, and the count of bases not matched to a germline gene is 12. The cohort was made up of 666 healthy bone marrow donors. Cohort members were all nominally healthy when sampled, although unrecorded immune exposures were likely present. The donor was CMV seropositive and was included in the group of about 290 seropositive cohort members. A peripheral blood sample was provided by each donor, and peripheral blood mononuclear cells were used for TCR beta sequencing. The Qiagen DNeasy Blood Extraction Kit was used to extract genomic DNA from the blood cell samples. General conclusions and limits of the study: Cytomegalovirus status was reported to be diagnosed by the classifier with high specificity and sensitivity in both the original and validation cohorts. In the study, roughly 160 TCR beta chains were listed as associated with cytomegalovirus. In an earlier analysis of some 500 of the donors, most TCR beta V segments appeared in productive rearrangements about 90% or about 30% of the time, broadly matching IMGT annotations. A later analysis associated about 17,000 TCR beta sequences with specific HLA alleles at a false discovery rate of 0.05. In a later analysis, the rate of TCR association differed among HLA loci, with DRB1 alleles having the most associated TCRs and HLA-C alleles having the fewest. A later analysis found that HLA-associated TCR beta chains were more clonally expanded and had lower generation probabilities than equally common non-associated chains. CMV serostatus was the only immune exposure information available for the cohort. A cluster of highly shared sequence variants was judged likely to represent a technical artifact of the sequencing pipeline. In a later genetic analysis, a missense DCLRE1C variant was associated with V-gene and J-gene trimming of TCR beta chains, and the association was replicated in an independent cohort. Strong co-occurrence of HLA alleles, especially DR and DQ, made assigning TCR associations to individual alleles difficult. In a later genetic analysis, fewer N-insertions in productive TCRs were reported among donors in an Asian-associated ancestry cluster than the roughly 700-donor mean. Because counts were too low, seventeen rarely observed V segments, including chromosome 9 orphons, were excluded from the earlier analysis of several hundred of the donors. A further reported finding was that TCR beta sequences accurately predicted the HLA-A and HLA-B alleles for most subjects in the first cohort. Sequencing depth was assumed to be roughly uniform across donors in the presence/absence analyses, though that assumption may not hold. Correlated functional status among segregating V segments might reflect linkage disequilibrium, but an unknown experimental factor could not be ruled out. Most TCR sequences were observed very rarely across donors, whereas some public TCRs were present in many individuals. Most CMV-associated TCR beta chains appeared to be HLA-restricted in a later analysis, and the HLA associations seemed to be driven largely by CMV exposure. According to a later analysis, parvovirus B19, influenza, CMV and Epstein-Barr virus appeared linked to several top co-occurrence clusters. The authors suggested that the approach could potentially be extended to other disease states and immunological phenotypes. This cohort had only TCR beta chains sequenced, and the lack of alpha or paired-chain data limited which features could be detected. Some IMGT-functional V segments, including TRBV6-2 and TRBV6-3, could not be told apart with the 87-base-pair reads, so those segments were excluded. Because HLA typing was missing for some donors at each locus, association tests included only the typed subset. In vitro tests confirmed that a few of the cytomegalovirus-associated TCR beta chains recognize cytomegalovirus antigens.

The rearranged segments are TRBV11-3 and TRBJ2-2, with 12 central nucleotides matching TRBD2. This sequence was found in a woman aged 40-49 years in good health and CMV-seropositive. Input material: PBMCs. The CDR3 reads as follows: CASSSNLLAGGPTGELFF. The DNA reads TGTGCCAGCAGTTCCAATCTCCTAGCGGGGGGGCCCACCGGGGAGCTGTTTTTT.